These 8 T cell receptor beta chains share one sample of origin, sequenced in a study of cytomegalovirus exposure and HLA in healthy donors. Primers: 60 Vbeta forward and 13 Jbeta reverse. Profiling relied on immunoSEQ multiplex PCR, and the TCRdb table lists in-frame clones only, not all of them. The sample contains 55,000 to 70,000 clones, around 74% of which appear only once. Sequenced: PBMCs. These receptor sequences come from a woman between 55 and 75 years old in good health and CMV-seropositive.

V is TRBV7-8 and J is TRBJ2-5, with unresolved D. The DNA matches TRBJ2-7 better at its end, which makes the J call doubtful. The CDR3 sequence is 15 residues long. Germline V lookup: CDR1 SGHVS, CDR2 FQNEAQ. The CDR3 nucleotides are TGTGCCAGCAGCTTGGGTACAGAGCCTACCTACGAGCAGTACTTC. Encoded protein: CASSLGTEPTYEQYF.

This chain uses TRBV7-9 with TRBJ1-4; 10 bases are a match to TRBD1. Germline values: CDR1 SEHNR, CDR2 FQNEAQ (reference sequence). The V and J ends lost 1 base and 7 bases, in that order; junction bases with no gene match: 3. This CDR3 region has 15 residues. DNA of the CDR3: TGTGCCAGCAGCTTAGAAGGGACAGGGGTTGAAAAACTGTTTTTT. This encodes CASSLEGTGVEKLFF.

The V gene is TRBV7-8, the J gene TRBJ2-5, with 8 positions matching TRBD1. Trimming removed 7 bases from V and 5 bases from J; junction bases left unmatched: 12. This CDR3 is built from 15 residues. The germline CDR1 and CDR2 sequences are SGHVS and FQNEAQ. CDR3 sequence (DNA): TGTGCCAGCAAGGCAGGGGGCTTAGGGCGGGAGACCCAGTACTTC. Protein product: CASKAGGLGRETQYF.

The rearrangement joins TRBV29-1 to TRBJ2-1; 9 bases agree with TRBD1. Trimming removed 7 bases from V and 7 bases from J; junction bases left unmatched: 2. Per germline, CDR1 SQVTM and CDR2 ANQGSEA. The CDR3 has 11 residues. The CDR3 bases are TGCAGCGCCGGACAGGGGAATGAGCAGTTCTTC. Translated, it gives CSAGQGNEQFF.

V gene TRBV11-2 combines with J gene TRBJ1-5; TRBD1 matches at 8 bases. Germline V CDR1 and CDR2: SGHAT, FQNNGV. The CDR3 sequence is 13 residues long. V shed 5 bases and J 11 bases; nucleotides not matched to a gene: 8. The CDR3 sequence: CASSRTGYRAQHF. CDR3 nucleotides: TGTGCCAGCAGCCGGACAGGGTATAGGGCCCAGCATTTT.

V usage is TRBV10-3 and J usage is TRBJ2-5, with a weak D call TRBD2 (6 bases). The CDR3 is 14 amino acids. V lost 3 bases and J lost 1, with 9 bases in between. The germline V gene encodes CDR1 ENHRY and CDR2 SYGVKD. DNA of the CDR3: TGTGCCATCAGTGACTTGGGGGGCCAAGAGACCCAGTACTTC. Residues: CAISDLGGQETQYF.

The chain has TRBV4-2 and TRBJ2-7; 10 bases align to TRBD2. Per germline, CDR1 LGHNA and CDR2 YNFKEQ. The CDR3 has 15 residues. With 2 bases clipped from V and 6 bases from J, the junction kept 7 bases outside the gene matches. This CDR3 is CASSQSSGGAGEQYF. CDR3 coding DNA: TGTGCCAGCAGCCAATCCAGCGGGGGGGCCGGCGAGCAGTACTTC.

This sequence joins TRBV10-3 and TRBJ1-2; D perhaps matches TRBD1 (5 bases). Trimming cost V 3 bases and J 5 bases, with 10 bases left between them. The V gene's germline CDR1 is ENHRY and CDR2 SYGVKD. This CDR3 region has 13 residues. CDR3 amino acids: CAISDPRGYGYTF. The CDR3 region has the DNA TGTGCCATCAGTGACCCCCGGGGGTATGGCTACACCTTC.